This T cell receptor beta chain was captured by sequencing in a study of blood T cells in healthy people across ages. Investigators took about 10 milliliters of peripheral blood from every donor. Next came a second PCR, run for about 7 to 11 cycles, which used a sample-barcoded 5' primer along with a J-beta primer mix. One entry per CDR3 protein results from TCRdb running MiXCR on the 5' RACE reads. The sample has 1,300,000 or so distinct CDR3 sequences; 55% to 75% are singletons. The source material was blood. This receptor was identified in a man aged 18 to 30 in good health.

The CDR3 nucleotides read TGTGCCATCAGTGAGACCCTAGGACTAGCGGAAGAGACCCAGTACTTC. It translates to CAISETLGLAEETQYF. V usage is TRBV10-3 and J usage is TRBJ2-5; 10 positions match TRBD2. J lost 3 bases, V lost 2 bases, and 6 bases had no gene match. The CDR3 consists of 16 residues. The germline gives CDR1 ENHRY, CDR2 SYGVKD.